The sequence of this TCR beta chain was determined in a study of PD-1 blockade in mismatch repair-deficient tumors. Data came from immunoSEQ multiplex PCR; TCRdb stores just in-frame clones and leaves some out. The sample lists more than 40,000 clones; 81% were seen once. Germline V gives CDR1 SGHTA, CDR2 FQGNSA. Trimming at V came to 8 bases and at J to 1 base, leaving 9 bases not matched to a gene. This CDR3 spans 15 amino acids. The study, taken as a whole, reports: Tumor-resident clones, often undetectable pretreatment in blood, expanded then contracted after pembrolizumab.

Three pembrolizumab responders had their TCRs sequenced. As concerns this clone: Antigen unknown.

This chain links TRBV7-2 with TRBJ2-3; 7 bases agree with TRBD2. This receptor was taken from an adult with mismatch repair-deficient cancer. The input for sequencing was peripheral blood, taken approximately 18 weeks after starting pembrolizumab. The CDR3: CASRGSGLRTDTQYF. The CDR3 DNA sequence: TGTGCCAGCCGGGGTAGCGGGTTGCGCACAGATACGCAGTATTTT.